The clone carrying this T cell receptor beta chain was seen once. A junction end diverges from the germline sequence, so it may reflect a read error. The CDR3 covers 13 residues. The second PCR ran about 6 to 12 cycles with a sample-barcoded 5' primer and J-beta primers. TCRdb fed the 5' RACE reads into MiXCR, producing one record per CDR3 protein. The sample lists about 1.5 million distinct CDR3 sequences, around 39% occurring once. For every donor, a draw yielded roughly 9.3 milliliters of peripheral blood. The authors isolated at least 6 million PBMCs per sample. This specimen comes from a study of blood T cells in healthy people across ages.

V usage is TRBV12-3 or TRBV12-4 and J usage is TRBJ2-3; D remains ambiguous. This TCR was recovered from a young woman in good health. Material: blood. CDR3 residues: CASSLVGTDAQYF. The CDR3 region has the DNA TGTGCCAGCAGTTTAGTCGGCACAGATGCGCAGTATTTT.